Sequencing of this T cell receptor beta chain was carried out in a study of cytomegalovirus exposure and HLA in healthy donors. Broader study findings: The classifier reportedly diagnosed cytomegalovirus status with high sensitivity and specificity. Investigators reported over 150 TCR beta chains as tied to cytomegalovirus. Among the CMV-associated chains, three were confirmed in vitro as specific for CMV antigens.

On this clone: Antigen unknown.

This CDR3 region has 13 residues. V was pared by 5 bases and J by 6 bases, with 5 bases of the junction left unmatched. In germline, CDR1 is MNHEY, CDR2 SVGAGI. Clones were sequenced by immunoSEQ multiplex PCR, and TCRdb holds only the in-frame ones, with some missing. Of 100,000 to 150,000 clones listed, around 94% are singletons. Sample: PBMCs. This rearrangement joins TRBV6-5 to TRBJ1-2, with 8 nucleotides matching TRBD1. This receptor was obtained from a woman aged 18-30 years in good health and CMV-seronegative. CDR3 residues: CASSKQGADGYTF. The CDR3 DNA is TGTGCCAGCAGTAAGCAGGGGGCTGATGGCTACACCTTC.